A single sample is the source of the 2 T cell receptor beta chains below, sequenced in a study of OX40 agonist ivuxolimab in advanced cancers. Generated by immunoSEQ multiplex PCR, the TCRdb table keeps only in-frame clones and is missing some. The data show nearly 85,000 clones, approximately 83% seen once. This sample comprised CD4+ or CD8+ T cells sorted from blood, obtained in a trial of the OX40 agonist ivuxolimab. These receptor sequences come from an adult with an advanced solid tumor such as melanoma, head and neck, liver or kidney cancer.

V usage is TRBV5-4 and J usage is TRBJ2-3, with D perhaps TRBD1 or TRBD2 (6 bases each). The V end lost 7 bases, the J end lost 2 bases, and 29 bases lay between the germline ends. Germline CDR1 and CDR2: SGHNT and YYREEE (reference sequence). The CDR3 loop spans 19 amino acids. In nucleotides, the CDR3 is TGTGCCAGCTTCTCGGGGGCCGAAAAAAGGGACTGGGTCACAGATACGCAGTATTTT. Protein product: CASFSGAEKRDWVTDTQYF.

The chain recombines TRBV19 with TRBJ1-1; 11 bases match TRBD1. Germline-derived CDR1 and CDR2 are LNHDA and SQIVND (reference sequence). Germline trimming cut 3 bases from V and 8 bases from J; bases unmatched to any gene: 8. The CDR3 totals 15 residues. CDR3 nucleotides: TGTGCCAGTAGTATGGTGGACAGGGGGCTCGGGGAAGCTTTCTTT. As protein: CASSMVDRGLGEAFF.